This T cell receptor beta chain was obtained from a study of OX40 agonist ivuxolimab in advanced cancers. Study details: Ivuxolimab doses were 0.01, 0.1, 0.3, 1.5, 3 or 10 mg/kg every 2 weeks.

Germline V gene data show CDR1 as SNHLY and CDR2 as FYNNEI. Trimming cost V 2 bases and J 3 bases, with 5 bases left between them. CDR3 size: 12 residues. Regarding this clone: Its antigen is as yet unknown.

The study's findings and limits: CD8+ T cells were the subset that, on average, had more expanded clones than CD4+. Clonal expansion among partial responders at 0.1-3.0 mg/kg ranked near the lowest. Antigen specificity was not determined for the expanded peripheral T cells.

Sequencing used immunoSEQ multiplex PCR; TCRdb keeps in-frame clones, though not all of them. The data contain around 50,000 clones, approximately 86% of them seen just once; the ten biggest clones take up roughly 3.3%. This receptor was identified in an adult with an advanced solid tumor such as melanoma, head and neck, liver or kidney cancer. Sequences were derived from CD4+ or CD8+ T cells sorted from blood, sampled in a trial of the OX40 agonist ivuxolimab. The chain couples TRBV2 to TRBJ2-7; D not certain. CDR3 nucleotides: TGTGCCAGCAGTGAAACCTACTACGAGCAGTACTTC. This encodes CASSETYYEQYF.